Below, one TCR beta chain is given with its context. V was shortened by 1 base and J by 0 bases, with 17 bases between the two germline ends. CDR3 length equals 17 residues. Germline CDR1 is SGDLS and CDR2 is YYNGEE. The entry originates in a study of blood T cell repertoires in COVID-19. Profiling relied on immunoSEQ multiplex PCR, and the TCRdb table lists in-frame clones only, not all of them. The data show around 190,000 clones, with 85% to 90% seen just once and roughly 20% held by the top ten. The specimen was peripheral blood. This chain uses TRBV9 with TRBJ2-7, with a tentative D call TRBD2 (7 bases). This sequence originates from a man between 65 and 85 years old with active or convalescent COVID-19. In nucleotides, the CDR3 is TGTGCCAGCAGCGTATCTGGGGGGGCCGAAAGCTCCTACGAGCAGTACTTC. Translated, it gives CASSVSGGAESSYEQYF.